This T cell receptor beta chain was sequenced in a study of blood T cell repertoires in COVID-19. Per the original data handling: Estimates of nucleated cell counts were drawn from the amplification of reference gene primers. Assay: immunoSEQ multiplex PCR; the TCRdb copy retains only in-frame clones and omits some. That table gives V, J and clone size, and the DNA gave D and trimming. The sample includes more than 150,000 clones, 70% to 80% of them seen just once. Of note for this clone: One end of the junction fails to match germline, which may point to a read error.

Clinical histories supplied by participants themselves formed the basis of cohort assignment. Exposed participants encountered a COVID-19 case during the 2 weeks preceding study entry. This CDR3 has 12 amino acids. Germline CDR1 reads GTSNPN; CDR2 reads SVGIG (reference sequence). The sequencing sample was made of PBMCs or T cells enriched from blood (not recorded which). This chain joins TRBV30 and TRBJ2-3, with 10 bases matching TRBD2. The receptor comes from a man aged 55 to 69 who had been exposed to COVID-19. The CDR3 protein is CAWREAGLAFLF. CDR3 DNA sequence: TGTGCCTGGAGGGAGGCGGGACTAGCGTTCCTGTTT. Based on the CDR3 plus reference TRBV30 and TRBJ2-3, the full variable domain is SQTIHQWPATLVQPVGSPLSLECTVEGTSNPNLYWYRQAAGRGLQLLFYSVGIGQISSEVPQNLSASRPQDRQFILSSKKLLLSDSGFYLCAWREAGLAFLFGPGTRLTVL.